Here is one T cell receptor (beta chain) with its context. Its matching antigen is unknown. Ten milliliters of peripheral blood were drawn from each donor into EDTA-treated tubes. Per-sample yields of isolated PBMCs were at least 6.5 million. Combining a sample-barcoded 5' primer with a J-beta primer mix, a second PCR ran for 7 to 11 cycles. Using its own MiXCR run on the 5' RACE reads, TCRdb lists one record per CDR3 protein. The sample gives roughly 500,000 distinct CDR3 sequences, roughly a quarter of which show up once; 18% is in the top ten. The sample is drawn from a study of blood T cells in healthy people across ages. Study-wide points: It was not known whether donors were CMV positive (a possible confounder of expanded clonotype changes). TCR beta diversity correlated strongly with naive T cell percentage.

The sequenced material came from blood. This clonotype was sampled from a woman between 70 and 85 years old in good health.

This chain's CDR3 is CASSFLAGALNYGYTF. The CDR3 DNA reads TGTGCCAGCAGCTTCCTGGCAGGGGCACTTAACTATGGCTACACCTTC. This chain connects TRBV7-9 to TRBJ1-2; D might be TRBD1 (6 bases). Germline CDR1 SEHNR, CDR2 FQNEAQ (reference sequence). The ends were cut back, 3 bases at V and 1 base at J, with 15 bases in the middle. CDR3 length: 16 amino acids.